The clone carrying this T cell receptor beta chain was counted at least ten times. What it binds is unknown. CDR3 length: 17 residues. Germline V lookup: CDR1 SEHNR, CDR2 FQNEAQ (reference sequence). After removal of 2 bases from V and 2 bases from J, the junction contained 4 bases not matched to a gene. The data belong to a study of T cell repertoires in cytomegalovirus infection. Study overall: Public TCR beta signatures were indicative of both CMV infection and a matching HLA type.

Study-level results: Individuals carrying CMV plus the relevant HLA were identified by cumulative frequency of public TCR beta families. The ex vivo response showed dominance by HLA-C-restricted CMV-specific TCR beta clonotypes.

TCRdb re-analysed the reads in MiXCR, keeping a single row per CDR3 protein. The table shows under 250,000 distinct CDR3 sequences, with under 8.5% occurring only once. The rearrangement uses TRBV7-9 and TRBJ1-4; TRBD1 agrees at 11 bases. The TCR originated in a human donor in good health (CMV status not recorded). Some clones in this sample may be carry-over from other donors' samples. The sample comprised PBMCs. Here the CDR3 reads CASSLTGQGGTNEKLFF. In DNA form, the CDR3 reads TGTGCCAGCAGCTTAACGGGACAGGGGGGCACTAATGAAAAACTGTTTTTT.